A selection of T cell receptor beta chains follows, all from one sample in a study of vaccination and CD4 T cells after COVID-19. Using its own MiXCR run on the PCR reads, TCRdb lists one record per CDR3 protein. Of around 18,000 distinct CDR3 sequences listed, roughly 56% are singletons. No antigen has been identified for these receptors. This material consisted of CD4+ T cells from blood, cultured in vitro, taken about 7 months after SARS-CoV-2 vaccination. The receptors here all came from a human donor who had recovered from COVID-19. CDR3s include the opening cysteine and the closing phenylalanine or tryptophan. The D gene is left open where the match is weak. Only part of the rows carry a size: once, few, many, or a class if the clone is expanded.

abundance: once
j_gene: TRBJ2-1
v_gene: TRBV5-5
d_gene: .
CDR3aa: CASSTPTAPGNSYNEQFF
CDR3nt: TGTGCCAGCAGCACACCTACCGCCCCCGGGAACTCCTACAATGAGCAGTTCTTC

abundance: .
j_gene: TRBJ2-3
v_gene: TRBV7-9
d_gene: TRBD2
CDR3aa: CASSLAPSGGTDTQYF
CDR3nt: TGTGCCAGCAGCTTAGCGCCTAGCGGGGGCACAGATACGCAGTATTTT

abundance: once
j_gene: TRBJ2-7
v_gene: TRBV15
d_gene: .
CDR3aa: CATSRERYEQYF
CDR3nt: TGTGCCACCAGCAGGGAACGATACGAGCAGTACTTC

abundance: .
j_gene: TRBJ1-5
v_gene: TRBV2
d_gene: .
CDR3aa: CASSLTRRVVYQPQHF
CDR3nt: TGTGCCAGCAGCTTGACAAGGAGGGTCGTTTATCAGCCCCAGCATTTT

abundance: .
j_gene: TRBJ2-3
v_gene: TRBV7-3
d_gene: .
CDR3aa: CASSLRDSTDTQYF
CDR3nt: TGTGCCAGCAGCTTGAGGGATAGCACAGATACGCAGTATTTT

abundance: .
j_gene: TRBJ2-1
v_gene: TRBV11-2
d_gene: TRBD2
CDR3aa: CASSPGLAGYNEQFF
CDR3nt: TGTGCCAGCAGCCCGGGACTAGCGGGGTACAATGAGCAGTTCTTC

abundance: .
j_gene: TRBJ1-6
v_gene: TRBV2
d_gene: .
CDR3aa: CASRNGGGGSPLHF
CDR3nt: TGTGCCAGCAGAAACGGGGGGGGAGGTTCACCCCTCCACTTT

abundance: few
j_gene: TRBJ2-2
v_gene: TRBV6-1
d_gene: .
CDR3aa: CASSFAQNTGELFF
CDR3nt: TGTGCCAGCAGCTTCGCTCAAAACACCGGGGAGCTGTTTTTT

abundance: .
j_gene: TRBJ2-3
v_gene: TRBV20-1
d_gene: .
CDR3aa: CSARDRSRDTQDTQYF
CDR3nt: TGCAGTGCTAGAGATAGGTCCAGGGATACACAAGATACGCAGTATTTT

abundance: few
j_gene: TRBJ2-7
v_gene: TRBV7-8
d_gene: .
CDR3aa: CASSLFDVRLTYEQYF
CDR3nt: TGTGCCAGCAGCTTATTCGATGTGCGGCTTACCTACGAGCAGTACTTC

abundance: .
j_gene: TRBJ2-5
v_gene: TRBV20-1
d_gene: .
CDR3aa: CSASNPRQTQETQYF
CDR3nt: TGCAGTGCTAGTAATCCGAGACAGACTCAAGAGACCCAGTACTTC

abundance: .
j_gene: TRBJ2-5
v_gene: TRBV7-2
d_gene: .
CDR3aa: CASSRLGAPETQYF
CDR3nt: TGTGCCAGCAGCCGCCTTGGGGCCCCAGAGACCCAGTACTTC

abundance: .
j_gene: TRBJ1-2
v_gene: TRBV24-1
d_gene: .
CDR3aa: CATSKVPFWGYTF
CDR3nt: TGTGCCACCAGCAAAGTTCCTTTTTGGGGCTACACCTTC

abundance: few
j_gene: TRBJ2-5
v_gene: TRBV20-1
d_gene: .
CDR3aa: CSARDLARETQYF
CDR3nt: TGCAGTGCTAGAGATCTAGCTCGTGAGACCCAGTACTTC

abundance: few
j_gene: TRBJ1-1
v_gene: TRBV7-9
d_gene: .
CDR3aa: CASSPRQAWRTEAFF
CDR3nt: TGTGCCAGCAGCCCTCGACAGGCCTGGAGGACTGAAGCTTTCTTT

abundance: .
j_gene: TRBJ2-5
v_gene: TRBV4-1
d_gene: .
CDR3aa: CASSPTESGGGETQYF
CDR3nt: TGCGCCAGCAGCCCAACCGAATCGGGGGGCGGAGAGACCCAGTACTTC

abundance: few
j_gene: TRBJ2-5
v_gene: TRBV7-2
d_gene: .
CDR3aa: CASSLAGVVETQYF
CDR3nt: TGTGCCAGCAGCTTAGCGGGAGTAGTAGAGACCCAGTACTTC